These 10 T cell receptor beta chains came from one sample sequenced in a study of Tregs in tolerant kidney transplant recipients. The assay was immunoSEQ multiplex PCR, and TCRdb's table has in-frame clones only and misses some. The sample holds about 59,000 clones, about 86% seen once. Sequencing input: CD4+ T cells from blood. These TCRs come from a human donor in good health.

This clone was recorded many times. The CDR3 bases are TGTGCCAGCAGTGGCAGGGCCACGATCTCTGGAAACACCATATATTTT. Translation gives CASSGRATISGNTIYF. The J gene is TRBJ1-3, the V gene TRBV2; D may be TRBD1 (5 bases). Germline-derived CDR1 and CDR2 are SNHLY and FYNNEI. The CDR3 sequence is 16 residues long. V was trimmed by 4 bases and J by 0 bases, leaving 13 bases between them.

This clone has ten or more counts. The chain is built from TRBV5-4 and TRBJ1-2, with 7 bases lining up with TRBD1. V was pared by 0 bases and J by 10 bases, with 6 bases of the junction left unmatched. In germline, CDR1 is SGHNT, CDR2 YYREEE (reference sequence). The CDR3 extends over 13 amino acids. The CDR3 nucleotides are TGTGCCAGCAGCTTGGGACAGGGTATGGACTACACCTTC. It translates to CASSLGQGMDYTF.

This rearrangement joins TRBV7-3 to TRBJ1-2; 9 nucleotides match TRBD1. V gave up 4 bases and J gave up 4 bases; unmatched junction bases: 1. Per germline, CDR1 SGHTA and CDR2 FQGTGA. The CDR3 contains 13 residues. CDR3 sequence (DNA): TGTGCCAGCAGCTCGGACAGGGGCTATGGCTACACCTTC. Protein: CASSSDRGYGYTF.

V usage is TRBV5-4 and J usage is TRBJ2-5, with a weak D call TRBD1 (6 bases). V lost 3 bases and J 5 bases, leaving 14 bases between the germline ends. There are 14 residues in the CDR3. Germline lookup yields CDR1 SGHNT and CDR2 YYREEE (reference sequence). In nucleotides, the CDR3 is TGTGCCAGCAGCTCCCCCAGGGGCCCCGAGACCCAGTACTTC. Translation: CASSSPRGPETQYF. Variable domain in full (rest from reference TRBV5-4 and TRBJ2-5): ETGVTQSPTHLIKTRGQQVTLRCSSQSGHNTVSWYQQALGQGPQFIFQYYREEENGRGNFPPRFSGLQFPNYSSELNVNALELDDSALYLCASSSPRGPETQYFGPGTRLLVL.

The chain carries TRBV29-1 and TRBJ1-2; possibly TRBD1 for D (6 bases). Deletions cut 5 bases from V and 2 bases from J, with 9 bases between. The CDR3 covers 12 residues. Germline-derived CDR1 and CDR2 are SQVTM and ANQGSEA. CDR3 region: CSVSGANYGYTF. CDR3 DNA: TGCAGCGTTTCAGGGGCCAACTATGGCTACACCTTC. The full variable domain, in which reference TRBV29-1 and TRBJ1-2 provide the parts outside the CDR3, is SAVISQKPSRDICQRGTSLTIQCQVDSQVTMMFWYRQQPGQSLTLIATANQGSEATYESGFVIDKFPISRPNLTFSTLTVSNMSPEDSSIYLCSVSGANYGYTFGSGTRLTVV.

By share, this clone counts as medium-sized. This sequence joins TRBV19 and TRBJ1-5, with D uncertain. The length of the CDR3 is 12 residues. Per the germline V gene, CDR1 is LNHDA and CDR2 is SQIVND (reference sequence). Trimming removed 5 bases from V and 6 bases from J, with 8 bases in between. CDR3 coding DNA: TGTGCCAGTAGTCCTATTGGTCAGCCCCAGCATTTT. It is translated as CASSPIGQPQHF.

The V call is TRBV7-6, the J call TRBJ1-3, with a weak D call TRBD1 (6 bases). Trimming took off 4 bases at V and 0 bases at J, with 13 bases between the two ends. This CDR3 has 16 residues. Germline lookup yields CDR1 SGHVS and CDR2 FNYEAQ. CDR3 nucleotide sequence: TGTGCCAGCAGCTGGGGGACACTCAGCTCTGGAAACACCATATATTTT. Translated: CASSWGTLSSGNTIYF. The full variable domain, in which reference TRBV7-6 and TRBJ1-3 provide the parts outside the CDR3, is GAGVSQSPRYKVTKRGQDVALRCDPISGHVSLYWYRQALGQGPEFLTYFNYEAQQDKSGLPNDRFSAERPEGSISTLTIQRTEQRDSAMYRCASSWGTLSSGNTIYFGEGSWLTVV.

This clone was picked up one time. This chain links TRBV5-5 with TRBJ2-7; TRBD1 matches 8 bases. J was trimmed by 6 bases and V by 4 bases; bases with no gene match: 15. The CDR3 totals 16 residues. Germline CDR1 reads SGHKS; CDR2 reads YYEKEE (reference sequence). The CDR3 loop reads CASSPWDRLSSSEQYF. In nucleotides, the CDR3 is TGTGCCAGCAGCCCATGGGACAGGCTCTCGTCCAGCGAGCAGTACTTC.

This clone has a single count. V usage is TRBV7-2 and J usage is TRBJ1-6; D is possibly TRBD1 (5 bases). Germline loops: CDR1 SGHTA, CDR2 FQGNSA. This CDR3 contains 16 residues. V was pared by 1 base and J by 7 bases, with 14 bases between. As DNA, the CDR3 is TGTGCCAGCAGCTTAGGGGGCGGGGCTCTAAATTCACCCCTCCACTTT. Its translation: CASSLGGGALNSPLHF.

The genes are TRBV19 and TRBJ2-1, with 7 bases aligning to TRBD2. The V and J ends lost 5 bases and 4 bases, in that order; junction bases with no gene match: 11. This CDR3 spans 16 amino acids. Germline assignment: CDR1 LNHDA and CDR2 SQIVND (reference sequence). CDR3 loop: CASSLQGAGDYNEQFF. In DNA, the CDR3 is TGTGCCAGTAGTCTCCAAGGGGCGGGGGATTACAATGAGCAGTTCTTC. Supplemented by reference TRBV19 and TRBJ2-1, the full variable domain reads DGGITQSPKYLFRKEGQNVTLSCEQNLNHDAMYWYRQDPGQGLRLIYYSQIVNDFQKGDIAEGYSVSREKKESFPLTVTSAQKNPTAFYLCASSLQGAGDYNEQFFGPGTRLTVL.